This T cell receptor beta chain was profiled in a study of T cells in localized non-small cell lung cancer. Data came from immunoSEQ multiplex PCR; TCRdb stores just in-frame clones and leaves some out. The sample lists approximately 31,000 clones; 94% were seen once. Germline CDR1 and CDR2: MNHEY and SMNVEV (reference sequence). With V trimmed by 4 bases and J by 3 bases, 9 bases remained unmatched. The CDR3 totals 17 residues. The sample was peripheral blood, taken before any cancer treatment. The chain recombines TRBV27 with TRBJ2-3, with 11 bases fitting TRBD2. The clonotype was recovered from a woman aged 35 to 70 with stage I lung adenocarcinoma. CDR3 residues: CASSSQTLAGVTDTQYF. CDR3 DNA: TGTGCCAGCAGTTCCCAGACACTAGCGGGGGTAACAGATACGCAGTATTTT.